The rows below give T cell receptor beta chains drawn from one sample of a study of cytomegalovirus exposure and HLA in healthy donors. TCRdb's copy holds only in-frame clones and misses some; the assay was immunoSEQ multiplex PCR. Its listing shows approximately 170,000 clones. The specimen sequenced was PBMCs. These receptors all come from a young woman in good health and CMV-seropositive. The CDR3 runs from the conserved cysteine through the conserved F or W. The D gene is left open where the match is weak.

CDR3 protein: CSVTGLYGYTF
CDR3 DNA: TGCAGCGTCACAGGTCTCTATGGCTACACCTTC
V gene: TRBV29-1
D gene: NA
J gene: TRBJ1-2

CDR3 protein: CASSQDLGEQYF
CDR3 DNA: TGTGCCAGCAGCCAAGACCTAGGCGAGCAGTACTTC
V gene: TRBV4-2
D gene: NA
J gene: TRBJ2-7

CDR3 protein: CASSRTSGEFQYF
CDR3 DNA: TGTGCCAGCAGCCGGACTAGCGGGGAGTTTCAGTATTTT
V gene: TRBV5-4
D gene: TRBD2
J gene: TRBJ2-3

CDR3 protein: CASSPSGGANEQFF
CDR3 DNA: TGCGCCAGCAGCCCTAGCGGGGGGGCCAATGAGCAGTTCTTC
V gene: TRBV4-1
D gene: TRBD2
J gene: TRBJ2-1

CDR3 protein: CASSFGTPQETQYF
CDR3 DNA: TGCGCCAGCAGCTTCGGGACTCCGCAAGAGACCCAGTACTTC
V gene: TRBV5-1
D gene: NA
J gene: TRBJ2-5

CDR3 protein: CASSSGGAGDYGYTF
CDR3 DNA: TGTGCCAGCAGCTCGGGCGGGGCGGGCGACTATGGCTACACCTTC
V gene: TRBV11-2
D gene: NA
J gene: TRBJ1-2

CDR3 protein: CASSLDGGNTEAFF
CDR3 DNA: TGCGCCAGCAGCTTAGACGGAGGGAACACTGAAGCTTTCTTT
V gene: TRBV5-1
D gene: NA
J gene: TRBJ1-1

CDR3 protein: CASSLDGGRADTQYF
CDR3 DNA: TGCGCCAGCAGCTTGGATGGCGGGAGGGCAGATACGCAGTATTTT
V gene: TRBV5-1
D gene: TRBD2
J gene: TRBJ2-3

CDR3 protein: CASSLTRTGSRYEQYF
CDR3 DNA: TGTGCCAGCAGCTTAACCAGGACAGGGTCTAGATACGAGCAGTACTTC
V gene: TRBV11-2
D gene: TRBD1
J gene: TRBJ2-7

CDR3 protein: CASSERQGGAGEQYF
CDR3 DNA: TGTGCCAGCAGCGAGAGACAGGGGGGCGCGGGCGAGCAGTACTTC
V gene: TRBV7-2
D gene: TRBD1
J gene: TRBJ2-7

CDR3 protein: CASSLQGANEQYF
CDR3 DNA: TGTGCTAGCAGCTTACAGGGGGCGAATGAGCAGTACTTC
V gene: TRBV7-7
D gene: TRBD1
J gene: TRBJ2-5

CDR3 protein: CASSRTVGTEAFF
CDR3 DNA: TGTGCCAGCTCCCGGACAGTTGGGACTGAAGCTTTCTTT
V gene: TRBV18
D gene: NA
J gene: TRBJ1-1

CDR3 protein: CASSSIVDEKLFF
CDR3 DNA: TGTGCCAGCAGCTCTATTGTGGATGAAAAACTGTTTTTT
V gene: TRBV7-6
D gene: NA
J gene: TRBJ1-4

CDR3 protein: CATSRAESTDTQYF
CDR3 DNA: TGTGCCACCAGCAGAGCGGAGAGCACAGATACGCAGTATTTT
V gene: TRBV15
D gene: NA
J gene: TRBJ2-3

CDR3 protein: CASSIQGRVTEAFF
CDR3 DNA: TGTGCCAGTAGTATCCAGGGGAGGGTCACTGAAGCTTTCTTT
V gene: TRBV19
D gene: NA
J gene: TRBJ1-1

CDR3 protein: CASSSRGAGDTQYF
CDR3 DNA: TGCGCCAGCAGCTCGCGGGGGGCCGGAGATACGCAGTATTTT
V gene: TRBV5-1
D gene: TRBD2
J gene: TRBJ2-3

CDR3 protein: CASSLSAGNTGELFF
CDR3 DNA: TGTGCCAGCAGTTTATCGGCGGGTAACACCGGGGAGCTGTTTTTT
V gene: TRBV27
D gene: NA
J gene: TRBJ2-2